One T cell receptor beta chain is described in this entry. This clonotype was seen a handful of times. The antigen it recognizes is unknown. Base-call qualities are not available, and no considerably larger clone is one nucleotide away. Instrument on record: Illumina HiSeq 1500. TCRdb applied fastp at Q25 and MiXCR to the public reads, then kept only in-frame beta chains. Each record represents a unique CDR3 protein, reported with the most common genes and DNA among its rows. Counted in this sample were about a million distinct CDR3 sequences; roughly 30% of them appeared once. More than 13% of the sample lies in the top ten. These data originate in a study of T cell repertoires in cytomegalovirus infection (dated by TCRdb to the late 2010s). With respect to the entire study: Recently identified HLA-C-restricted CMV epitopes, whose presentation resists viral immunomodulation, were targeted by peptide stimulations together with well-studied HLA-B-restricted epitopes. Donor HLA type was relevant to the analysis, as public TCR beta signatures indicated carriage of CMV infection together with the matching HLA type.

On the study overall, not on this receptor specifically: In the ex vivo response, HLA-C-restricted CMV-specific TCR beta clonotypes were dominant, and in two of eight donors the single most frequent clonotype came from this HLA-C-restricted group. Cumulative frequency of public TCR beta family members discriminated carriers of CMV infection plus the relevant HLA type in this cohort and an independent approximately 360-donor cohort.

The treatment or condition label, as the study defines it: in vitro stimulation with specific CMV peptide epitopes to enrich CMV-specific T cells. V and J lose 1 base and 3 bases, and a span of 10 bases separates them. Spanning cysteine to phenylalanine, the CDR3 consists of 15 amino acids. Solely the CDR3 DNA is kept, with 45 bases framed from the first base. CDR1 and CDR2, per the germline V gene (reference sequence), are LNHDA and SQIVND. In this chain, TRBV19 is recombined with TRBJ1-5, and perhaps TRBD1 as D gene, on 6 matching bases. This receptor was obtained from a human donor in good health (CMV status not recorded). Some clones in this sample may be carry-over from other donors' samples. The material was cultured CD8+ T cells from PBMCs, obtained from culture after CMV antigen stimulation. CDR3 protein: CASSIAGTPNQPQHF. The nucleotide sequence is given as TGTGCCAGTAGTATAGCCGGGACACCCAATCAGCCCCAGCATTTT.